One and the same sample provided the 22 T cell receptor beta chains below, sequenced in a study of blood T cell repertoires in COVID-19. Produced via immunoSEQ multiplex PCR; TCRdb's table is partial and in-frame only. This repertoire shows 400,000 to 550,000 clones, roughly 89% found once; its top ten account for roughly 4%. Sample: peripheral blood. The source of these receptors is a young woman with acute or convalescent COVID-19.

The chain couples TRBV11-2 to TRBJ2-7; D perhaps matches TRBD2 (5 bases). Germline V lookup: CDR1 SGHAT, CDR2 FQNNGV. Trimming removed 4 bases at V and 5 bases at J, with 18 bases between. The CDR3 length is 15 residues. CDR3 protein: CASSSRLRAQNEQYF. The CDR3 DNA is TGTGCCAGCAGCTCAAGGTTGCGGGCGCAGAACGAGCAGTACTTC.

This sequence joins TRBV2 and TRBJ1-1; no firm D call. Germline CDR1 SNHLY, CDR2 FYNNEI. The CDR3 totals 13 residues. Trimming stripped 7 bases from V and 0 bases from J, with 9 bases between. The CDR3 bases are TGTGCCAGCATGGGCGAAATGAACACTGAAGCTTTCTTT. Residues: CASMGEMNTEAFF.

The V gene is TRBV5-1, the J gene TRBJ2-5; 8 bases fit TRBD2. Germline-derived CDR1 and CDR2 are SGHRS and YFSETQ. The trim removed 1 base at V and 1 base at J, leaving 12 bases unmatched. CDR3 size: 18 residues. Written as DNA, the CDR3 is TGCGCCAGCAGCTTGTTTGTTCGTCGGGGGGGCTCCCAAGAGACCCAGTACTTC. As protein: CASSLFVRRGGSQETQYF.

CDR3 in DNA: TGTGCCAGCAGTGATTTCATCTATGGCTACACCTTC. Protein product: CASSDFIYGYTF. V usage is TRBV6-1 and J usage is TRBJ1-2, with D hard to call. This CDR3 has 12 residues. The germline V gene encodes CDR1 MNHNS and CDR2 SASEGT. V was clipped by 3 bases and J by 4 bases, with 6 bases between them.

CDR3 region: CASRYRARSNQPQHF. The CDR3 nucleotides read TGTGCCAGCAGATACAGGGCACGGTCCAATCAGCCCCAGCATTTT. This chain joins TRBV11-3 and TRBJ1-5, with a tentative D call TRBD1 (6 bases). The CDR3 is made up of 15 amino acids. Germline CDR1 and CDR2: SGHNT and YENEEA. With 6 bases removed from V and 3 bases from J, the gap between germline ends came to 15 bases. The full variable domain, with the rest looked up from reference TRBV11-3 and TRBJ1-5, is EAGVVQSPRYKIIEKKQPVAFWCNPISGHNTLYWYLQNLGQGPELLIRYENEEAVDDSQLPKDRFSAERLKGVDSTLKIQPAELGDSAVYLCASRYRARSNQPQHFGDGTRLSIL.

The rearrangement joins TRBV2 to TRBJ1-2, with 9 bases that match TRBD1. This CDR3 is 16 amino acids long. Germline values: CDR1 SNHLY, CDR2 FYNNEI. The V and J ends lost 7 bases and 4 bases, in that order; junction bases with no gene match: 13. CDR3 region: CASIGDRVTQGYGYTF. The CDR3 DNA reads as TGTGCCAGCATAGGGGACAGGGTGACACAAGGCTATGGCTACACCTTC.

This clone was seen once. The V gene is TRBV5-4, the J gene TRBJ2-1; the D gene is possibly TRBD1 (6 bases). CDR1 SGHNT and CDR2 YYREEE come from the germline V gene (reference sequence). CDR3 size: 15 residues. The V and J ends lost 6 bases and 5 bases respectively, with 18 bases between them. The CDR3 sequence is CASTKQGFVDNEQFF. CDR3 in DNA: TGTGCCAGCACCAAACAGGGTTTTGTTGACAATGAGCAGTTCTTC.

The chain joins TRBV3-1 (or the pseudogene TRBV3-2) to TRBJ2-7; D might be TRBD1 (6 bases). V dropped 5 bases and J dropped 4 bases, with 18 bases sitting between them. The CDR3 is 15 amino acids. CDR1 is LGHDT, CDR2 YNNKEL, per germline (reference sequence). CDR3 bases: TGTGCCAGCAGCTCACGGACAGAGTCGGTATACGAGCAGTACTTC. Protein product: CASSSRTESVYEQYF.

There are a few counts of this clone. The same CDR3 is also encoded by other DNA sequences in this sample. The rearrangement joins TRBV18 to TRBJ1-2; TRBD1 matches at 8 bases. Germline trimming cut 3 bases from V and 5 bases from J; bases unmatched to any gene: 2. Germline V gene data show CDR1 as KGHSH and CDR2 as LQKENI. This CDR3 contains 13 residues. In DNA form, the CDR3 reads TGTGCCAGCTCACCGGACAGGGAATATGGCTACACCTTC. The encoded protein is CASSPDREYGYTF.

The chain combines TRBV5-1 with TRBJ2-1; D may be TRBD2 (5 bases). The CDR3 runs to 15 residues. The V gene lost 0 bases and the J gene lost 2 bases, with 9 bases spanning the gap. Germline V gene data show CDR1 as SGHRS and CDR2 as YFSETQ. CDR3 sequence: CASSLDGIAYNEQFF. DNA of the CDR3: TGCGCCAGCAGCTTGGACGGGATAGCCTACAATGAGCAGTTCTTC.

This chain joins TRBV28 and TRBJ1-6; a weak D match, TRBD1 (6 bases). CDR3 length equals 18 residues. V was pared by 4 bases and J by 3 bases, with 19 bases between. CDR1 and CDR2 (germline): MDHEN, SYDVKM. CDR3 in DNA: TGTGCCAGCAGTTCCCCACCTGGACAGAAGAGCTATAATTCACCCCTCCACTTT. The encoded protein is CASSSPPGQKSYNSPLHF.

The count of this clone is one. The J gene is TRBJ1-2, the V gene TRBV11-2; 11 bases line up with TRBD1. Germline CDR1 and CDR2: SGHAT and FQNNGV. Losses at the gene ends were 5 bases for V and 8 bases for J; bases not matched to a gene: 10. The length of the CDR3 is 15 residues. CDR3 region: CASSKDRGHSLGYTF. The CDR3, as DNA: TGTGCCAGCAGCAAGGACAGGGGGCATTCCTTAGGCTACACCTTC.

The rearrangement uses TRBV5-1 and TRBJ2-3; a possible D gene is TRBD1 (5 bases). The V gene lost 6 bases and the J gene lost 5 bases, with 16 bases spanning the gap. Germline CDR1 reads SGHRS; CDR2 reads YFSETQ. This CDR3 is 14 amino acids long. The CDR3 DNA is TGCGCCAGCACTAAAGGGGCGCCTGAAGATACGCAGTATTTT. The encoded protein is CASTKGAPEDTQYF. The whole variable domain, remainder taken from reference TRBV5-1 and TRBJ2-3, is KAGVTQTPRYLIKTRGQQVTLSCSPISGHRSVSWYQQTPGQGLQFLFEYFSETQRNKGNFPGRFSGRQFSNSRSEMNVSTLELGDSALYLCASTKGAPEDTQYFGPGTRLTVL.

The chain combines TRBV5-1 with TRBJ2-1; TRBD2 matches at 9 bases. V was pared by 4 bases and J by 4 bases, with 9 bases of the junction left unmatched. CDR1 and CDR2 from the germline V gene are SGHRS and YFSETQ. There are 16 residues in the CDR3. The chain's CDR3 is CASSPRGSGGYNEQFF. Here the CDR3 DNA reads TGCGCCAGCAGCCCGCGGGGTAGCGGGGGTTACAATGAGCAGTTCTTC.

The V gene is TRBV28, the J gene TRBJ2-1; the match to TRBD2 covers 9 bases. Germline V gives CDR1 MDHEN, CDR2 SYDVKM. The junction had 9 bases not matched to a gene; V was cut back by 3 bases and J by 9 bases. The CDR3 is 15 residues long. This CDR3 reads CASSFLAGGPSEQFF. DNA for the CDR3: TGTGCCAGCAGTTTCCTGGCGGGGGGGCCGAGTGAGCAGTTCTTC.

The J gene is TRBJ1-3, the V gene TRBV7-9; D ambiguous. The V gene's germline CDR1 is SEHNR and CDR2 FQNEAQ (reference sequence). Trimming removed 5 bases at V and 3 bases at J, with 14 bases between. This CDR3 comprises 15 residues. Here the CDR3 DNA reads TGTGCCAGCAGCCCCGGTCGAGCAAGTGGAAACACCATATATTTT. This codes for CASSPGRASGNTIYF.

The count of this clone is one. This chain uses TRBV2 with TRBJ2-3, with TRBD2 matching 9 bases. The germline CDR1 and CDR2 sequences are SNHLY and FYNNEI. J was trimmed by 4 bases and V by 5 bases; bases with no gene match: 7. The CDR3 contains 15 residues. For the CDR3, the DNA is TGTGCCAGCAGTAGAAGCGGGGGGTTTGCAGATACGCAGTATTTT. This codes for CASSRSGGFADTQYF. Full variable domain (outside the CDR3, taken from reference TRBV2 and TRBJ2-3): EPEVTQTPSHQVTQMGQEVILRCVPISNHLYFYWYRQILGQKVEFLVSFYNNEISEKSEIFDDQFSVERPDGSNFTLKIRSTKLEDSAMYFCASSRSGGFADTQYFGPGTRLTVL.

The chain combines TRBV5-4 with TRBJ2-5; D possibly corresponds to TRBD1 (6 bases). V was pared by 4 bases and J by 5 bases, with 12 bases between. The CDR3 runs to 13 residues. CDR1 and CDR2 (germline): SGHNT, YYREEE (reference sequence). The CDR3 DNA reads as TGTGCCAGCAGCGTTGGGGGCATGGAGACCCAGTACTTC. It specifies CASSVGGMETQYF. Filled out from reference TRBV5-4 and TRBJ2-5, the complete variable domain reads ETGVTQSPTHLIKTRGQQVTLRCSSQSGHNTVSWYQQALGQGPQFIFQYYREEENGRGNFPPRFSGLQFPNYSSELNVNALELDDSALYLCASSVGGMETQYFGPGTRLLVL.

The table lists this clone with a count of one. The CDR3 DNA sequence: TGTGCCAGCAGCCAAGACGTCGGTGGAAACACCATATATTTT. Translating it yields CASSQDVGGNTIYF. The chain has TRBV3-1 (or the pseudogene TRBV3-2) and TRBJ1-3; D ambiguous. Trimming left V 0 bases short and J 3 bases short, with 6 bases between. The CDR3 is made up of 14 amino acids. From germline, CDR1 is LGHDT and CDR2 YNNKEL (reference sequence).

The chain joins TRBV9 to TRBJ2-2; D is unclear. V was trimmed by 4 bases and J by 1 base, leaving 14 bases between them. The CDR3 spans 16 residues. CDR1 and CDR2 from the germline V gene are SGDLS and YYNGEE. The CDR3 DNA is TGTGCCAGCAGCCCCTATAGAATAGTGAACACCGGGGAGCTGTTTTTT. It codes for CASSPYRIVNTGELFF.

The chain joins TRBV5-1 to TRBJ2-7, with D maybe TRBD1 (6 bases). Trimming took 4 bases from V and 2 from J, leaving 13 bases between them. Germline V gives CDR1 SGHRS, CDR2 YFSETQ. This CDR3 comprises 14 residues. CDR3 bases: TGCGCCAGCAGCCCAGGGGACATTCCCTACGAGCAGTACTTC. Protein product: CASSPGDIPYEQYF.

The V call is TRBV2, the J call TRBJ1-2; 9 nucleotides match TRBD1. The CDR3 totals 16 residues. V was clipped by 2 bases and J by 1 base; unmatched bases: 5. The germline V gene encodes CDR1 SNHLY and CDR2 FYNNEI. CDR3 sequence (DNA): TGTGCCAGCAGTGAATGGGACAGGGCTTTTAACTATGGCTACACCTTC. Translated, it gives CASSEWDRAFNYGYTF.